By proportion, the clone carrying this T cell receptor (beta chain) is medium-sized. Its antigen is still unknown. This specimen comes from a study of immune cell composition in non-small cell lung cancer. Findings of the study overall: Lung squamous cell carcinoma tumours had significantly higher top 10 clone scores and productive clonality than lung adenocarcinoma.

Assay: immunoSEQ multiplex PCR; the TCRdb copy retains only in-frame clones and omits some. The sample holds around 9,700 clones; roughly two thirds are singletons and the top ten take 8.9%. V lost 3 bases, J lost 7 bases, and 16 bases lay in between. Germline CDR1 reads LNHDA; CDR2 reads SQIVND (reference sequence). There are 14 residues in the CDR3. Template was genomic DNA from frozen, unsorted single-cell suspensions. The receptor comes from a human donor with non-small cell lung cancer. Sequencing was done on a sample of lung tumor tissue. The chain links TRBV19 to TRBJ2-7; D is possibly TRBD1 or TRBD2 (5 bases each). The DNA for the CDR3 is TGTGCCAGTAGTATCGACAGCCCAACGGGGGAGCAGTACTTC. Translated, it gives CASSIDSPTGEQYF.